These 3 T cell receptor beta chains originate from one sample sequenced in a study of shared clonotypes between healthy human individuals (dated by TCRdb to 2018 to 2020). CD8 naive samples were obtained by positive selection for CCR7 among CD45RO-negative cells, yielding a CD45RA+CCR7+ population from which TemRA cells were excluded. Receptor amplification or capture employed the immunoSEQ multiplex PCR assay. Entries here come from immuneACCESS through TCRdb and include only in-frame sequences with V and J called. Some clones fail to appear in such tables; in the studies checked, an unresolved V gene covers under half of the shortfall, and the cause of the remainder is unknown. The sample data list a few million clones, and around 93% of these were observed just once. Less than 2% of the sample lies in the top ten. The sequenced sample consisted of naive CD8+ T cells from PBMCs. Taken with the paper, the label for cell subset or site translates to: CD45RA+CCR7+. The receptors stem from a man younger than 30 in good health. Some clones in this sample may be carry-over from other donors' samples.

The rearrangement uses TRBV4-1 and TRBJ1-2; D uncertain. Per the germline V gene, CDR1 is MGHRA and CDR2 is YSYEKL. The V end lost 1 base, the J end lost 0 bases, and 9 bases lay between the germline ends. The CDR3 is 15 residues long. The CDR3 here is CASSQVVQSNYGYTF. The DNA of the CDR3 is TGCGCCAGCAGCCAAGTCGTCCAATCTAACTATGGCTACACCTTC.

The V call is TRBV30, the J call TRBJ2-7, with 8 bases matching TRBD1. J lost 5 bases, V lost 4 bases, and 7 bases had no gene match. The germline V gene encodes CDR1 GTSNPN and CDR2 SVGIG (reference sequence). This CDR3 region has 13 residues. The CDR3 DNA is TGTGCCTGGAACTCGGACAGGGTGGACGAGCAGTACTTC. The encoded protein is CAWNSDRVDEQYF.

This chain joins TRBV10-1 and TRBJ2-7, with unresolved D. The CDR3 covers 16 residues. CDR1 is WNHNN, CDR2 SYGVQD, per germline (reference sequence). V lost 3 bases and J lost 2, with 17 bases in between. CDR3 region: CASSDVRSERAYEQYF. The CDR3 DNA reads as TGCGCCAGCAGTGACGTTCGGAGTGAGAGAGCCTACGAGCAGTACTTC.